The sequence of this T cell receptor (beta chain) was determined in a study of neoadjuvant anti-PD-1 for oral cavity cancer. About the research overall: Patients without progression got a fourth dose around day 43. Whole-study results and caveats: PBMC Gini-index clonality exceeded responders' in non-responders post-nivolumab.

A note on this clone: Its antigen is as yet unknown.

PBMCs were not maintained or expanded in culture before analysis. Per germline, CDR1 SGHRS and CDR2 YFSETQ. This CDR3 has 16 residues. Trimming left V 3 bases short and J 0 bases short, with 13 bases between. Assay: immunoSEQ multiplex PCR; the TCRdb copy retains only in-frame clones and omits some. The data contain about 15,000 clones, approximately 70% of them singletons. The source material was PBMCs, sampled before nivolumab (anti-PD-1) treatment. The clonotype originates from a person aged 35-79 years with oral cavity squamous cell carcinoma. The chain links TRBV5-1 to TRBJ1-3; D gene uncertain. The CDR3, as DNA: TGCGCCAGCAGCTCTGAATCAGGATTCTCTGGAAACACCATATATTTT. It yields the protein CASSSESGFSGNTIYF.